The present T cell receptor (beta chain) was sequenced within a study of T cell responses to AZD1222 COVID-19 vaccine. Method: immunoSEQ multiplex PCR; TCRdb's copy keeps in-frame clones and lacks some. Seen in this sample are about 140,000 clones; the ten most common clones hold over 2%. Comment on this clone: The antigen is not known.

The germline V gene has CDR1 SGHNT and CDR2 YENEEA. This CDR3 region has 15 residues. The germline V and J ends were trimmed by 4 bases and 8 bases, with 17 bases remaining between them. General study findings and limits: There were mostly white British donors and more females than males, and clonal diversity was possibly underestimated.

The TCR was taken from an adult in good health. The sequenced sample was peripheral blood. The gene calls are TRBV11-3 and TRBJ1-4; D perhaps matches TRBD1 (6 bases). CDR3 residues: CASSSQQGFQEKLFF. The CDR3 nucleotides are TGTGCCAGCAGCTCCCAACAGGGTTTTCAAGAAAAACTGTTTTTT.